This T cell receptor beta chain was sequenced in a study of cytomegalovirus exposure and HLA in healthy donors. Regarding the study as a whole: In a later analysis, specific HLA alleles were associated with 16,000 or so TCR beta sequences at a 0.05 false discovery rate. It was assumed in the presence/absence analyses that sequencing depth was roughly uniform across donors.

Of note for this clone: The antigen is undetermined.

This CDR3 has 15 amino acids. The V gene end was trimmed by 6 bases and the J gene end by 2 bases; junction bases not matched to a gene: 4. The germline V gene has CDR1 SNHLY and CDR2 FYNNEI. Primers for the PCR totalled 60 Vbeta and 13 Jbeta. TCRdb's table, derived via immunoSEQ multiplex PCR, lists solely in-frame clones and lacks some. The sample includes 180,000 or so clones, 75% to 85% of them seen just once. Sequenced input: PBMCs. The sequence came from a woman aged 25 to 39 in good health and CMV-seropositive. The chain has TRBV2 and TRBJ1-5; the match to TRBD1 covers 10 bases. This CDR3 is CASRGTGDGNQPQHF. The CDR3, as DNA: TGTGCCAGCAGGGGGACAGGGGATGGCAATCAGCCCCAGCATTTT.